Below are 20 T cell receptor beta chains sequenced from a single sample in a study of T cell responses to AZD1222 COVID-19 vaccine. The table came from immunoSEQ multiplex PCR; TCRdb's copy has only in-frame clones and leaves some out. The profile covers approximately 65,000 clones, with about 80% appearing a single time and 9% to 14% taken by the ten largest. The source material was peripheral blood, sampled on day 0 of AZD1222 vaccination. All receptors derive from an adult in good health.

The rearrangement uses TRBV27 and TRBJ2-1; no reliable D call. The ends were cut back, 3 bases at V and 5 bases at J, with 8 bases in the middle. The length of the CDR3 is 13 residues. The germline V gene has CDR1 MNHEY and CDR2 SMNVEV (reference sequence). The CDR3 sequence is CASSLGYDNEQFF. As DNA, the CDR3 is TGTGCCAGCAGTTTGGGCTACGACAATGAGCAGTTCTTC.

The chain couples TRBV11-3 to TRBJ2-5; D is possibly TRBD2 (6 bases). CDR3 size: 13 residues. Trimming removed 5 bases from V and 2 bases from J, with 9 bases in between. Germline CDR1 and CDR2: SGHNT and YENEEA. The CDR3 here is CASSRSGQETQYF. The CDR3 region has the DNA TGTGCCAGCAGCAGGAGCGGGCAAGAGACCCAGTACTTC.

The chain links TRBV4-3 to TRBJ2-3; D unresolved. This CDR3 is built from 14 residues. Trimming took 0 bases from V and 6 from J, leaving 10 bases between them. In germline, CDR1 is LGHNA, CDR2 YSLEER. The CDR3 coding sequence is TGCGCCAGCAGCCAAGACGACATTGCTGATACGCAGTATTTT. Its translation: CASSQDDIADTQYF.

V and J are TRBV28 and TRBJ1-4; weak D call: TRBD1 (5 bases). Germline V gives CDR1 MDHEN, CDR2 SYDVKM. The ends were cut back, 4 bases at V and 8 bases at J, with 14 bases in the middle. This CDR3 region has 14 residues. CDR3 DNA: TGTGCCAGCAGTTGGGCGGGGCAGCGGGAAAAACTGTTTTTT. It specifies CASSWAGQREKLFF.

In nucleotides, the CDR3 is TGTGCCAGCAGCCCCGGGACAGAGTATAATTCACCCCTCCACTTT. Its protein product is CASSPGTEYNSPLHF. V and J are TRBV6-2 or TRBV6-3 and TRBJ1-6; 7 nucleotides match TRBD1. V was clipped by 6 bases and J by 4 bases; unmatched bases: 6. Germline V gene data show CDR1 as MNHEY and CDR2 as SVGEGT. The CDR3 runs to 15 residues.

This sequence joins TRBV6-5 and TRBJ2-7, with TRBD1 matching over 8 bases. Losses at the gene ends were 6 bases for V and 5 bases for J; bases not matched to a gene: 3. The CDR3 totals 12 residues. Germline loops: CDR1 MNHEY, CDR2 SVGAGI. The CDR3 region has the DNA TGTGCCAGCAGAGTGGACAGGGACGAGCAGTACTTC. Encoded protein: CASRVDRDEQYF.

The rearrangement uses TRBV6-2 or TRBV6-3 and TRBJ2-1, with TRBD2 identical over 13 bases. In germline, CDR1 is MNHEY, CDR2 SVGEGT. This CDR3 is 18 amino acids long. The trim removed 2 bases at V and 7 bases at J, leaving 11 bases unmatched. This chain's CDR3 is CASSYLLTSGGIRNEQFF. The CDR3 DNA sequence: TGTGCCAGCAGTTACCTCTTGACTAGCGGGGGGATTAGGAATGAGCAGTTCTTC.

A word on this clone: The DNA is left out, because the CDR3 cannot be placed on it with certainty; the CDR3 is given as TCRdb lists it. This chain joins TRBV2 and TRBJ1-1. CDR1 is SNHLY and CDR2 is FYNNEI in the germline V gene. The CDR3 spans 14 residues, counting both ends. The CDR3 loop is CASILGLMDTEAFF.

The chain is built from TRBV6-5 and TRBJ1-3; D is uncertain. CDR1 is MNHEY, CDR2 SVGAGI, per germline. With 5 bases removed from V and 0 bases from J, the gap between germline ends came to 11 bases. There are 15 residues in the CDR3. This chain's CDR3 is CASSPQVFSGNTIYF. The CDR3 nucleotides read TGTGCCAGCAGTCCCCAGGTTTTCTCTGGAAACACCATATATTTT.

The chain combines TRBV29-1 with TRBJ2-7; D may be TRBD2 (6 bases). The CDR3 contains 12 residues. CDR1 SQVTM and CDR2 ANQGSEA come from the germline V gene. V was cut by 4 bases and J by 4 bases, with 11 bases left in between. The CDR3 DNA reads as TGCAGCGTTGGGGGAGGTCTTTACGAGCAGTACTTC. It is translated as CSVGGGLYEQYF.

The chain is built from TRBV19 and TRBJ2-3, with TRBD2 matching 7 bases. Germline values: CDR1 LNHDA, CDR2 SQIVND (reference sequence). There are 17 residues in the CDR3. V shed 0 bases, J shed 1 base, and the junction held 7 bases outside the gene matches. Written as DNA, the CDR3 is TGTGCCAGTAGTATAGAACCCGGGACTACCCGCACAGATACGCAGTATTTT. Its translation is CASSIEPGTTRTDTQYF.

The genes are TRBV3-1 (or the pseudogene TRBV3-2) and TRBJ2-2, with D tentatively TRBD1 (6 bases). CDR1 is LGHDT, CDR2 YNNKEL, per germline (reference sequence). CDR3 size: 17 residues. Trimming shortened V by 0 bases and J by 7 bases, and 18 bases separated the two germline ends. The CDR3 coding sequence is TGTGCCAGCAGCCAAGATCTGGGTTGGGGGCGCGACGGGGAGCTGTTTTTT. Translating it yields CASSQDLGWGRDGELFF.

The J gene is TRBJ2-1, the V gene TRBV3-1 (or the pseudogene TRBV3-2), with TRBD2 matching over 9 bases. The CDR3 consists of 15 residues. Germline CDR1 and CDR2: LGHDT and YNNKEL (reference sequence). Trimming at V came to 1 base and at J to 5 bases, leaving 3 bases not matched to a gene. The CDR3 is CASSQGAGGHNEQFF. CDR3 DNA: TGTGCCAGCAGCCAAGGAGCGGGGGGTCACAATGAGCAGTTCTTC.

The chain links TRBV28 to TRBJ1-2; TRBD1 is a possible D gene (5 bases). Germline V CDR1 and CDR2: MDHEN, SYDVKM. V was clipped by 4 bases and J by 4 bases, with 10 bases between them. The CDR3 totals 13 residues. CDR3: CASSSSRAYGYTF. DNA of the CDR3: TGTGCCAGCAGTTCGTCCAGGGCCTATGGCTACACCTTC.

The chain carries TRBV5-6 and TRBJ2-7; TRBD2 matches at 9 bases. The length of the CDR3 is 14 residues. The germline V gene has CDR1 SGHDT and CDR2 YYEEEE. Trimming at V came to 1 base and at J to 8 bases, leaving 7 bases not matched to a gene. DNA for the CDR3: TGTGCCAGCAGCTTGATGGCGGGGGGGCCTCAGCAGTACTTC. This encodes CASSLMAGGPQQYF. The variable domain in full, completed from reference TRBV5-6 and TRBJ2-7, reads DAGVTQSPTHLIKTRGQQVTLRCSPKSGHDTVSWYQQALGQGPQFIFQYYEEEERQRGNFPDRFSGHQFPNYSSELNVNALLLGDSALYLCASSLMAGGPQQYFGPGTRLTVT.

The rearrangement links TRBV5-1 to TRBJ1-4, with 12 bases lining up with TRBD1. Trimming removed 1 base from V and 8 bases from J; junction bases left unmatched: 9. The germline V gene encodes CDR1 SGHRS and CDR2 YFSETQ. The CDR3 runs to 17 residues. Here the CDR3 reads CASSLTGTGGAGEKLFF. CDR3 sequence (DNA): TGCGCCAGCAGCTTGACCGGGACAGGGGGCGCTGGAGAAAAACTGTTTTTT.

CDR3 DNA: TGTGCCAGCAAAGGTGGAAATTCACCCCTCCACTTT. It specifies CASKGGNSPLHF. The chain carries TRBV6-4 and TRBJ1-6, with D uncertain. V shed 7 bases and J shed 7 bases, with 8 bases lying between them. CDR1 and CDR2 (germline): MRHNA, SNTAGT. The CDR3 totals 12 residues.

Only a few counts were recorded for this clone. V usage is TRBV19 and J usage is TRBJ2-2, with 11 bases that match TRBD2. Germline CDR1 is LNHDA and CDR2 is SQIVND (reference sequence). This CDR3 spans 17 amino acids. The trim removed 8 bases at V and 3 bases at J, leaving 11 bases unmatched. Here the CDR3 DNA reads TGTGCCAGTCACAGATCTAGCGGGGGGTTTTACACCGGGGAGCTGTTTTTT. Its translation is CASHRSSGGFYTGELFF.

The genes are TRBV11-2 and TRBJ2-7; 10 bases are shared with TRBD2. The germline CDR1 and CDR2 sequences are SGHAT and FQNNGV. There are 14 residues in the CDR3. The V segment lost 5 bases and the J segment 2 bases; nucleotides outside the gene matches: 3. The CDR3: CASSNSGGTYEQYF. CDR3 bases: TGTGCCAGCAGCAATAGCGGGGGGACCTACGAGCAGTACTTC. The full variable domain, in which reference TRBV11-2 and TRBJ2-7 provide the parts outside the CDR3, is EAGVAQSPRYKIIEKRQSVAFWCNPISGHATLYWYQQILGQGPKLLIQFQNNGVVDDSQLPKDRFSAERLKGVDSTLKIQPAKLEDSAVYLCASSNSGGTYEQYFGPGTRLTVT.

J is TRBJ1-1 and V is TRBV29-1; a possible D gene is TRBD1 (5 bases). There are 13 residues in the CDR3. The V end lost 5 bases, the J end lost 0 bases, and 10 bases lay between the germline ends. The germline V gene has CDR1 SQVTM and CDR2 ANQGSEA. The DNA of the CDR3 is TGCAGCGTTTGGGGGGATTTGAACACTGAAGCTTTCTTT. Translated: CSVWGDLNTEAFF. Full variable domain (missing parts from reference TRBV29-1 and TRBJ1-1): SAVISQKPSRDICQRGTSLTIQCQVDSQVTMMFWYRQQPGQSLTLIATANQGSEATYESGFVIDKFPISRPNLTFSTLTVSNMSPEDSSIYLCSVWGDLNTEAFFGQGTRLTVV.